This T cell receptor beta chain was sequenced in a study of T cell repertoires in cytomegalovirus infection. Study-wide background: The authors relied on CMV epitopes, both recently identified HLA-C-restricted and well-studied HLA-B-restricted. Matching HLA type and CMV infection were both indicated by public TCR beta signatures. Study-wide findings and caveats: Clonotype analysis showed dominance of the ex vivo response by HLA-C-restricted CMV-specific TCR beta clonotypes. Individuals carrying CMV plus the relevant HLA were identified by cumulative frequency of public TCR beta families.

This CDR3 is 15 amino acids long. With 4 bases clipped from V and 11 bases from J, the junction kept 12 bases outside the gene matches. Per the germline V gene, CDR1 is MGHRA and CDR2 is YSYEKL. This clonotype was picked up a small number of times. Its antigen is currently unknown. MiXCR, applied by TCRdb to the reads, yields one record per CDR3 protein. Of tens of thousands of distinct CDR3 sequences listed, about 52% are singletons. This TCR came from a human donor in good health (CMV status not recorded). Some clones in this sample may be carry-over from other donors' samples. V and J are TRBV4-1 and TRBJ1-5; TRBD1 aligns across 9 bases. This sample comprised CD8+ T cells from cultured PBMCs, obtained from culture after CMV antigen stimulation. CDR3 residues: CASSPRDRAGETQHF. The CDR3, as DNA: TGCGCCAGCAGCCCTAGGGACAGGGCGGGGGAGACCCAGCATTTT.